The 18 T cell receptor beta chains reported below all come from one sample, sequenced in a study of T cells in localized non-small cell lung cancer. The protocol was immunoSEQ multiplex PCR, while the TCRdb copy is restricted to in-frame clones and leaves out a portion. The sample shows tens of thousands of clones, approximately 90% of them seen only once. The starting material was peripheral blood, obtained before any cancer treatment. The receptor set was obtained from a man aged 40-75 years with stage I lung adenocarcinoma.

The rearrangement joins TRBV27 to TRBJ2-7; D tentatively reads TRBD1 or TRBD2 (5 bases each). Trimming stripped 5 bases from V and 6 bases from J, with 14 bases between. Germline V gene lookup returns CDR1 MNHEY and CDR2 SMNVEV (reference sequence). The CDR3 loop spans 13 amino acids. The chain's CDR3 is CASSPTGTGEQYF. In nucleotides, the CDR3 is TGTGCCAGCAGTCCGACCGGGACGGGCGAGCAGTACTTC.

The chain joins TRBV6-5 to TRBJ1-6, with a possible D match to TRBD1 (5 bases). V was shortened by 2 bases and J by 4 bases, with 9 bases between the two germline ends. Germline CDR1 reads MNHEY; CDR2 reads SVGAGI. The CDR3 totals 15 residues. This chain's CDR3 is CASSYEGSYNSPLHF. CDR3 nucleotide sequence: TGTGCCAGCAGTTACGAGGGGTCGTATAATTCACCCCTCCACTTT.

This chain links TRBV5-1 with TRBJ2-1; no firm D call. Germline CDR1 SGHRS, CDR2 YFSETQ. CDR3 length equals 17 residues. V shed 0 bases and J shed 0 bases, with 13 bases lying between them. CDR3 bases: TGCGCCAGCAGCTTGGCCGCACTCCCTAGCTCCTACAATGAGCAGTTCTTC. Protein product: CASSLAALPSSYNEQFF.

The chain couples TRBV14 to TRBJ2-1; weak D call: TRBD1 (6 bases). The germline CDR1 and CDR2 sequences are SGHDN and FVKESK. The CDR3 is made up of 16 amino acids. V lost 3 bases and J lost 8, with 20 bases in between. The CDR3 DNA follows: TGTGCCAGCAGCCACTCGGACAGCCATCTCAGGGATGAGCAGTTCTTC. This codes for CASSHSDSHLRDEQFF.

This chain links TRBV5-1 with TRBJ2-1, with D unclear. The CDR3 runs to 11 residues. From germline, CDR1 is SGHRS and CDR2 YFSETQ. Trimming took 4 bases from V and 8 from J, leaving 7 bases between them. The CDR3 spells CASSDHDEQFF. The DNA for the CDR3 is TGCGCCAGCAGCGACCACGATGAGCAGTTCTTC.

The chain combines TRBV15 with TRBJ2-5; 7 nucleotides line up with TRBD1. The V segment lost 0 bases and the J segment 9 bases; nucleotides outside the gene matches: 13. Germline CDR1 and CDR2: LNHNV and YYDKDF (reference sequence). The CDR3 contains 16 residues. The CDR3 DNA sequence: TGTGCCACCAGCAGAGAGAGGGGGCGGGTGGTTGAGGCCCAGTACTTC. The encoded protein is CATSRERGRVVEAQYF.

The gene calls are TRBV2 and TRBJ2-1, with D tentatively TRBD2 (6 bases). V lost 5 bases, J lost 0 bases, and 8 bases lay in between. The CDR3 runs to 14 residues. Germline V gene sequence: CDR1 SNHLY, CDR2 FYNNEI. CDR3 nucleotide sequence: TGTGCCAGCAGTCAGCGGGCCTCCTACAATGAGCAGTTCTTC. As protein: CASSQRASYNEQFF.

V and J are TRBV19 and TRBJ1-1; D remains ambiguous. CDR1 is LNHDA and CDR2 is SQIVND in the germline V gene (reference sequence). The CDR3 is 12 residues long. V was clipped by 7 bases and J by 7 bases, with 13 bases between them. The CDR3 DNA sequence: TGTGCCAGTATACCCGGGTTTGGTGAAGCTTTCTTT. Its translation is CASIPGFGEAFF.

This clone appeared a single time. The chain joins TRBV28 to TRBJ1-4; the D gene is possibly TRBD1 (6 bases). Between the trimmed V and J ends, which lost 6 bases and 8 bases, there was a span of 16 bases. Germline CDR1 and CDR2: MDHEN and SYDVKM. The CDR3 has 14 residues. CDR3: CASSRAGADEKLFF. Here the CDR3 DNA reads TGTGCCAGCAGCCGGGCAGGGGCAGACGAAAAACTGTTTTTT.

CDR3 in DNA: TGTGCCAGCAGCTGGACCGGGACTAGCGGCACAGATACGCAGTATTTT. This encodes CASSWTGTSGTDTQYF. J is TRBJ2-3 and V is TRBV7-3, with 10 bases identical to TRBD2. The germline V gene has CDR1 SGHTA and CDR2 FQGTGA. The CDR3 runs 16 residues. The V gene end was trimmed by 4 bases and the J gene end by 1 base; junction bases not matched to a gene: 5.

The chain uses TRBV21-1 and TRBJ1-3; the table's D call, TRBD1, has no DNA check behind it. TRBV21-1 is termed a pseudogene. The CDR3 consists of 16 residues. CDR3: CASSKTGGSYGNTIYF. In DNA form, the CDR3 reads TGTGCCAGCAGCAAGACAGGGGGCTCGTATGGAAACACCATATATTTT.

The chain couples TRBV6-1 to TRBJ1-5; D remains ambiguous. CDR1 is MNHNS, CDR2 SASEGT, per germline. The V and J ends lost 2 bases and 0 bases respectively, with 8 bases between them. This CDR3 spans 15 amino acids. The CDR3: CASSEIVDSNQPQHF. Written as DNA, the CDR3 is TGTGCCAGCAGTGAAATAGTGGATAGCAATCAGCCCCAGCATTTT.

V is TRBV4-3 and J is TRBJ2-1; no clear D. V lost 1 base, J lost 2 bases, and 9 bases lay in between. Germline V CDR1 and CDR2: LGHNA, YSLEER. The CDR3 length is 15 residues. The CDR3 bases are TGCGCCAGCAGCCAAGGCGTAGTCACCTACAATGAGCAGTTCTTC. It yields the protein CASSQGVVTYNEQFF.

About this clone: The same CDR3 arises from other DNA sequences in this sample as well. The V gene is TRBV20-1, the J gene TRBJ1-2; tentative D call: TRBD1 (5 bases). The CDR3 loop spans 11 amino acids. CDR1 is DFQATT and CDR2 is SNEGSKA in the germline V gene (reference sequence). V was shortened by 5 bases and J by 4 bases, with 8 bases between the two germline ends. The CDR3 spells CSASRGYGYTF. CDR3 nucleotide sequence: TGCAGTGCTTCGAGGGGCTATGGCTACACCTTC.

The rearrangement links TRBV9 to TRBJ1-2, with D perhaps matching TRBD1 (6 bases). The CDR3 has 13 amino acids. CDR1 is SGDLS and CDR2 is YYNGEE in the germline V gene. V was pared by 2 bases and J by 6 bases, with 11 bases between. CDR3 nucleotide sequence: TGTGCCAGCAGCGTGGACAGCCAGGATGGCTACACCTTC. Amino acid sequence: CASSVDSQDGYTF.

This rearrangement joins TRBV18 to TRBJ1-3, with D perhaps TRBD1 (5 bases). CDR1 KGHSH and CDR2 LQKENI come from the germline V gene. The CDR3 spans 16 residues. The V gene lost 5 bases and the J gene lost 3 bases, with 17 bases spanning the gap. The DNA of the CDR3 is TGTGCCAGCTCATCCAGGGTTCTCTCTGATGGAAACACCATATATTTT. Its translation: CASSSRVLSDGNTIYF.

CDR3 coding DNA: TGTGCCAGCAGCTTAGTCGGCGGATTCACCGGGGAGCTGTTTTTT. Residues: CASSLVGGFTGELFF. The chain employs TRBV7-9 and TRBJ2-2; D is undetermined. The CDR3 sequence is 15 residues long. CDR1 and CDR2 (germline): SEHNR, FQNEAQ (reference sequence). V was pared by 1 base and J by 4 bases, with 10 bases between.

This CDR3 reads CASSPGLAEGDTQYF. CDR3 nucleotides: TGTGCCAGCAGCCCGGGACTAGCGGAGGGGGATACGCAGTATTTT. The genes are TRBV9 and TRBJ2-3, with 11 bases identical to TRBD2. The CDR3 spans 15 residues. Germline trimming cut 4 bases from V and 6 bases from J; bases unmatched to any gene: 7. Germline V gives CDR1 SGDLS, CDR2 YYNGEE.